Following are 11 T cell receptor beta chains from one sample sequenced in a study of cytomegalovirus exposure and HLA in healthy donors. This PCR relied on a set of 60 Vbeta primers and 13 Jbeta primers. Assay: immunoSEQ multiplex PCR; the TCRdb copy retains only in-frame clones and omits some. The top ten clones hold roughly 7% of a sample with over 100,000 clones, roughly 80% of them seen once. The material sequenced was PBMCs. These receptors originate from a male donor in good health and CMV-seronegative.

The chain combines TRBV6-5 with TRBJ2-3, with a possible D match to TRBD2 (6 bases). The CDR3 has 15 residues. CDR1 is MNHEY and CDR2 is SVGAGI in the germline V gene. Trimming took 2 bases from V and 2 from J, leaving 11 bases between them. The CDR3 loop reads CASSYLRDSTDTQYF. CDR3 bases: TGTGCCAGCAGTTACCTGCGGGACTCCACAGATACGCAGTATTTT.

The V and J genes are TRBV11-2 and TRBJ2-1, with 14 bases matching TRBD2. The CDR3 runs 16 residues. Germline V gene lookup returns CDR1 SGHAT and CDR2 FQNNGV. The junction had 8 bases not matched to a gene; V was cut back by 5 bases and J by 8 bases. The CDR3 DNA sequence: TGTGCCAGCAGCCGAAAGACTAGCGGGAGGGCCGATGAGCAGTTCTTC. Protein product: CASSRKTSGRADEQFF. Based on the CDR3 plus reference TRBV11-2 and TRBJ2-1, the full variable domain is EAGVAQSPRYKIIEKRQSVAFWCNPISGHATLYWYQQILGQGPKLLIQFQNNGVVDDSQLPKDRFSAERLKGVDSTLKIQPAKLEDSAVYLCASSRKTSGRADEQFFGPGTRLTVL.

This chain joins TRBV9 and TRBJ1-1; the D gene is possibly TRBD1 (6 bases). Trimming shortened V by 4 bases and J by 6 bases, and 13 bases separated the two germline ends. This CDR3 is built from 13 residues. Germline V gene data show CDR1 as SGDLS and CDR2 as YYNGEE. The CDR3 is CASSRQVVAEAFF. The CDR3 DNA is TGTGCCAGCAGCAGACAGGTTGTCGCTGAAGCTTTCTTT.

J is TRBJ1-4 and V is TRBV7-9, with TRBD1 identical over 7 bases. Germline loops: CDR1 SEHNR, CDR2 FQNEAQ (reference sequence). This CDR3 comprises 15 residues. Trimming took 5 bases from V and 8 from J; bases not matched to a gene: 11. The CDR3 coding sequence is TGTGCCAGCAGCCCCCTGGACAGGCCTCGAGAAAAACTGTTTTTT. It encodes CASSPLDRPREKLFF.

Only a few counts were recorded for this clone. The chain employs TRBV9 and TRBJ2-3; no clear D gene. V lost 0 bases, J lost 2 bases, and 4 bases lay in between. This CDR3 comprises 13 residues. From germline, CDR1 is SGDLS and CDR2 YYNGEE. The CDR3 reads CASSVAVTDTQYF. The CDR3 coding sequence is TGTGCCAGCAGCGTAGCGGTCACAGATACGCAGTATTTT.

The chain carries TRBV28 and TRBJ2-7, with 12 bases matching TRBD2. CDR3 length equals 16 residues. The ends lost 8 bases at V and 4 bases at J; junction bases unmatched: 12. Germline values: CDR1 MDHEN, CDR2 SYDVKM. CDR3 loop: CASSLTGLAGGYEQYF. CDR3 nucleotide sequence: TGTGCCAGCTCTTTAACAGGGCTAGCGGGGGGGTACGAGCAGTACTTC.

This chain joins TRBV9 and TRBJ2-7; 10 bases match TRBD1. This CDR3 has 16 residues. Germline V gene sequence: CDR1 SGDLS, CDR2 YYNGEE. V gave up 0 bases and J gave up 5 bases; unmatched junction bases: 8. The CDR3 is CASSVDRDRGRNEQYF. The CDR3 DNA is TGTGCCAGCAGCGTAGACCGGGACAGGGGTCGGAACGAGCAGTACTTC. Using reference TRBV9 and TRBJ2-7 for the parts outside the CDR3, the full variable domain is DSGVTQTPKHLITATGQRVTLRCSPRSGDLSVYWYQQSLDQGLQFLIQYYNGEERAKGNILERFSAQQFPDLHSELNLSSLELGDSALYFCASSVDRDRGRNEQYFGPGTRLTVT.

The V gene is TRBV28, the J gene TRBJ1-2; D is ambiguous. This CDR3 contains 11 residues. Germline CDR1 is MDHEN and CDR2 is SYDVKM. The V end lost 6 bases, the J end lost 4 bases, and 6 bases lay between the germline ends. CDR3 sequence: CASSTSYGYTF. As DNA, the CDR3 is TGTGCCAGCAGCACATCCTATGGCTACACCTTC.

The CDR3 spells CASSFPPPTGTTIPLHF. In DNA form, the CDR3 reads TGTGCCAGCAGTTTTCCACCCCCGACAGGCACCACTATCCCCCTCCACTTT. This chain uses TRBV28 with TRBJ1-6; D is perhaps TRBD1 (6 bases). V was pared by 3 bases and J by 13 bases, with 25 bases between. CDR1 and CDR2 (germline): MDHEN, SYDVKM. CDR3 length: 17 residues.

This clone was observed a single time. The rearrangement links TRBV27 to TRBJ2-1, with no clear D. Per germline, CDR1 MNHEY and CDR2 SMNVEV (reference sequence). The CDR3 spans 12 residues. Trimming removed 8 bases from V and 0 bases from J, with 5 bases in between. The CDR3 sequence: CASVSSYNEQFF. CDR3 DNA: TGTGCCAGCGTGAGCTCCTACAATGAGCAGTTCTTC.

This chain connects TRBV11-1 to TRBJ2-7; D might be TRBD1 (6 bases). Germline V gene sequence: CDR1 SGHAT, CDR2 FQDESV (reference sequence). The CDR3 extends over 14 amino acids. The ends were cut back, 5 bases at V and 2 bases at J, with 13 bases in the middle. The CDR3 reads CASSLRDKAYEQYF. CDR3 sequence (DNA): TGTGCCAGCAGCCTTCGGGACAAGGCCTACGAGCAGTACTTC.